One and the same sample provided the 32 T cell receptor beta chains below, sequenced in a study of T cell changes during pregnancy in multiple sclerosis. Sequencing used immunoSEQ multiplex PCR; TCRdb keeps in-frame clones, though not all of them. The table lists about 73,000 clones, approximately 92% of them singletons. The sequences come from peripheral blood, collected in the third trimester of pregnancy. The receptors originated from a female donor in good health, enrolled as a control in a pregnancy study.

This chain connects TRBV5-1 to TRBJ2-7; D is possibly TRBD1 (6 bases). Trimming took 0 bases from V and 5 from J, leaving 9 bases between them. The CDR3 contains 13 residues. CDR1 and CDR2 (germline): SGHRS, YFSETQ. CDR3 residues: CASSLGQVDEQYF. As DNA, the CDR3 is TGCGCCAGCAGCTTGGGACAGGTTGACGAGCAGTACTTC.

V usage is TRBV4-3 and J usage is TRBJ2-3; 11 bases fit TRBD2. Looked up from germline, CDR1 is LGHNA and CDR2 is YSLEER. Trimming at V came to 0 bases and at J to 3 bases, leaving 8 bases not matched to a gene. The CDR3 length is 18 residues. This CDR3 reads CASSQDLRASGRTDTQYF. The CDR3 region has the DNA TGCGCCAGCAGCCAAGATCTGCGGGCTAGCGGGAGGACAGATACGCAGTATTTT.

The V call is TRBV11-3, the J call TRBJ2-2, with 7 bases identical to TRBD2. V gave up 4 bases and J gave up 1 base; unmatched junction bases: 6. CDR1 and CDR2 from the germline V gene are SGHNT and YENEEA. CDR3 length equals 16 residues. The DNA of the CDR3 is TGTGCCAGCAGCTGGGGGGGTGGTGGGAACACCGGGGAGCTGTTTTTT. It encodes CASSWGGGGNTGELFF.

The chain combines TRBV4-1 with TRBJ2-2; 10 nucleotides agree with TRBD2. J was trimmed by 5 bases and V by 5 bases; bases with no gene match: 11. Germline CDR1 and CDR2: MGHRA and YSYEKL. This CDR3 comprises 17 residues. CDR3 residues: CASSNYQRGGKTGELFF. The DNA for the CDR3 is TGCGCCAGCAGCAATTACCAGCGGGGGGGTAAGACCGGGGAGCTGTTTTTT.

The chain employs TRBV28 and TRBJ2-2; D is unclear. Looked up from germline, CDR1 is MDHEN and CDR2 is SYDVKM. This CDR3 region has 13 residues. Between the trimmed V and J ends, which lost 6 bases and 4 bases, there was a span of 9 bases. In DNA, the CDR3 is TGTGCCAGCAGCCTAAGTAGCACCGGGGAGCTGTTTTTT. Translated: CASSLSSTGELFF.

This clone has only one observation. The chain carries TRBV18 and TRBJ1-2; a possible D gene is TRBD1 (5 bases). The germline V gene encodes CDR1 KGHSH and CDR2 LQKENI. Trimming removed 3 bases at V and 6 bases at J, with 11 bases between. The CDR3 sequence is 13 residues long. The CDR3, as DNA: TGTGCCAGCTCACCCTCGGGGGGGGATGGCTACACCTTC. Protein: CASSPSGGDGYTF.

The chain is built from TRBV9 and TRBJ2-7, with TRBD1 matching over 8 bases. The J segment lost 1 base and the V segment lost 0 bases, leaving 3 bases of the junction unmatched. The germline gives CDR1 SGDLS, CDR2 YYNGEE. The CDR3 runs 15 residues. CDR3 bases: TGTGCCAGCAGCGTAGGCCAGGGGGCGTCCTACGAGCAGTACTTC. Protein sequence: CASSVGQGASYEQYF.

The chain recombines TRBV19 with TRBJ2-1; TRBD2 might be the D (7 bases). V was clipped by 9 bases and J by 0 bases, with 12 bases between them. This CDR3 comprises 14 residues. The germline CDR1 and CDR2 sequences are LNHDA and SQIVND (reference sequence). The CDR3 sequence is CASRGGSSYNEQFF. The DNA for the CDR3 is TGTGCCAGCCGCGGGGGCAGCTCCTACAATGAGCAGTTCTTC.

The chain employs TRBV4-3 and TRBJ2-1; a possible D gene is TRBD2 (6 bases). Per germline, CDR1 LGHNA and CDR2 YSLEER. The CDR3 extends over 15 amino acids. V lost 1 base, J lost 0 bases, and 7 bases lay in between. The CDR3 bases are TGCGCCAGCAGCCAAGGCGGGAACTCCTACAATGAGCAGTTCTTC. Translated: CASSQGGNSYNEQFF.

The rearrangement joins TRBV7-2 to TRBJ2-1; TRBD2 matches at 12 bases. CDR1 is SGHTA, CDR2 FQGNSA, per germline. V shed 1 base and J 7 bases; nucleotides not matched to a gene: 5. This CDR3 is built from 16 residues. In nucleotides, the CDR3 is TGTGCCAGCAGCTTAGGACTAGCGGGAGAAAGGAATGAGCAGTTCTTC. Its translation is CASSLGLAGERNEQFF.

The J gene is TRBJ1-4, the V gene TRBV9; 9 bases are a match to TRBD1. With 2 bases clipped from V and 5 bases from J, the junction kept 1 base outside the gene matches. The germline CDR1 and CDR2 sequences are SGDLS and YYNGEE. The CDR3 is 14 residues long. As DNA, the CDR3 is TGTGCCAGCAGCGTCGACAGGGGGAATGAAAAACTGTTTTTT. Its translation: CASSVDRGNEKLFF. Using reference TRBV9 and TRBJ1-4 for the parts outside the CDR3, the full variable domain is DSGVTQTPKHLITATGQRVTLRCSPRSGDLSVYWYQQSLDQGLQFLIQYYNGEERAKGNILERFSAQQFPDLHSELNLSSLELGDSALYFCASSVDRGNEKLFFGSGTQLSVL.

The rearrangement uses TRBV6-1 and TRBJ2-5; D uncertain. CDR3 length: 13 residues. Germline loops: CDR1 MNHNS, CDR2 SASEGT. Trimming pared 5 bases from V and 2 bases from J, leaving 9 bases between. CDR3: CASSIGAQETQYF. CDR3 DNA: TGTGCCAGCAGTATAGGAGCGCAAGAGACCCAGTACTTC.

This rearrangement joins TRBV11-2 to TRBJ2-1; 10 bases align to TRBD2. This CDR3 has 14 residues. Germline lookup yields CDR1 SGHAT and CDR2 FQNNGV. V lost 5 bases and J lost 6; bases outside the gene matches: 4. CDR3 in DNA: TGTGCCAGCAGCCTAGGACTAGCGGTCAATGAGCAGTTCTTC. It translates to CASSLGLAVNEQFF.

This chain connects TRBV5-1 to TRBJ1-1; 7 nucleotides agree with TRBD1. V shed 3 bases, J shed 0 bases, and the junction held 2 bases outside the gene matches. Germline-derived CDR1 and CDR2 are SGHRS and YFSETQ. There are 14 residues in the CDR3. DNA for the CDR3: TGCGCCAGCAGCTGGGACAGAGTGAACACTGAAGCTTTCTTT. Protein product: CASSWDRVNTEAFF.

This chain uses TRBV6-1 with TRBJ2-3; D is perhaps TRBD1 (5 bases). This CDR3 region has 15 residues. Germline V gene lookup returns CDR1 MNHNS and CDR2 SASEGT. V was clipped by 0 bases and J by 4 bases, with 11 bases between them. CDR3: CASSEALQGPDTQYF. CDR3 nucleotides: TGTGCCAGCAGTGAAGCGCTTCAGGGCCCAGATACGCAGTATTTT.

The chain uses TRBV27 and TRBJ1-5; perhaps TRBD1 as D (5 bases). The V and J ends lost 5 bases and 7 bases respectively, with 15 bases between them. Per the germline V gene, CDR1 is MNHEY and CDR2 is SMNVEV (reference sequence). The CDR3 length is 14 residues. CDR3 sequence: CASSTRGTGQPQHF. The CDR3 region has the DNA TGTGCCAGCAGTACCCGGGGGACGGGGCAGCCCCAGCATTTT.

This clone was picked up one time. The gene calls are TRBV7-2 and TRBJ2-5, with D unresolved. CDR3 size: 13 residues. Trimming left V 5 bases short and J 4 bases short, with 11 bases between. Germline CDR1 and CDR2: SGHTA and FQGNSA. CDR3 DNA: TGTGCCAGCAGCATGGTCGGAGCAGAGACCCAGTACTTC. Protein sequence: CASSMVGAETQYF.

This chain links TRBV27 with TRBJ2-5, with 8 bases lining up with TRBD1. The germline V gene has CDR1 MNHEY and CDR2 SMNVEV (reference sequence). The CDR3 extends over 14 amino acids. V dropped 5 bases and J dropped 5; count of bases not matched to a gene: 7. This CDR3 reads CASSPQGAGETQYF. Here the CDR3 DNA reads TGTGCCAGCAGTCCTCAGGGGGCTGGGGAGACCCAGTACTTC.

CDR3 loop: CASRGGTSGIQETQYF. DNA of the CDR3: TGCGCCAGCAGGGGGGGGACTAGCGGGATTCAAGAGACCCAGTACTTC. The V and J genes are TRBV5-1 and TRBJ2-5, with 13 bases aligning to TRBD2. With V trimmed by 5 bases and J by 2 bases, 6 bases remained unmatched. The CDR3 length is 16 residues. Germline CDR1 is SGHRS and CDR2 is YFSETQ.

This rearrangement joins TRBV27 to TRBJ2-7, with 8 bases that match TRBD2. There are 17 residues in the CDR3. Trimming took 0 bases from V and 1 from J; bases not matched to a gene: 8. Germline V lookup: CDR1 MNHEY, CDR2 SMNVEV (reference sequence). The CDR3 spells CASSLSWTAGGSYEQYF. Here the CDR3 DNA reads TGTGCCAGCAGTTTATCCTGGACGGCGGGGGGATCCTACGAGCAGTACTTC.

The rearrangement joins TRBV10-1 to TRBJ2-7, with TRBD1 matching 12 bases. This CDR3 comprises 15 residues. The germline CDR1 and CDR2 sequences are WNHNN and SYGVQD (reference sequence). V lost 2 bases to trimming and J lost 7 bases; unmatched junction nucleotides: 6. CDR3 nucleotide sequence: TGCGCCAGCAGTGAGAGCGGGACAGGGGGCTTTGAGCAGTACTTC. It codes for CASSESGTGGFEQYF.

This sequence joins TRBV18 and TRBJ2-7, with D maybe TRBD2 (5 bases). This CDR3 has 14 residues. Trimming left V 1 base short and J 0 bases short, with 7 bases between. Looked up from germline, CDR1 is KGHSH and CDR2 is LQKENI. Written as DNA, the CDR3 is TGTGCCAGCTCACCACGTCGGGACTCCTACGAGCAGTACTTC. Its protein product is CASSPRRDSYEQYF.

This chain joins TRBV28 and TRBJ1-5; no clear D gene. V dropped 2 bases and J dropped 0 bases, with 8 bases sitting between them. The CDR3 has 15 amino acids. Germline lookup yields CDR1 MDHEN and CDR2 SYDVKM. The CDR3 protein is CASSLPEVSNQPQHF. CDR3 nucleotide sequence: TGTGCCAGCAGTTTACCTGAGGTTAGCAATCAGCCCCAGCATTTT.

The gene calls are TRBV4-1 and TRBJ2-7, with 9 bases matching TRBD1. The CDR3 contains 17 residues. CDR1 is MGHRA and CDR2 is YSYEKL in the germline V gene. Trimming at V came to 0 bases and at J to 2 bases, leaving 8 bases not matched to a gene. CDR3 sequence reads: CASSQDRGRQGAYEQYF. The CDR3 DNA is TGCGCCAGCAGCCAAGATCGGGGGCGACAGGGGGCCTACGAGCAGTACTTC.

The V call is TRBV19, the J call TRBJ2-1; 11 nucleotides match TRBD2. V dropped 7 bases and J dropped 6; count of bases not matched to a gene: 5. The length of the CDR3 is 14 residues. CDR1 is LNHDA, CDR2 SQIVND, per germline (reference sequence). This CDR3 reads CASITSGSGNEQFF. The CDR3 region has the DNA TGTGCCAGTATTACTAGCGGGAGCGGCAATGAGCAGTTCTTC.

CDR3 bases: TGTGCCAGCAGCGTAGCTACGTCGGGGGGCCAGGGTGGCCAGTACTTC. Its translation: CASSVATSGGQGGQYF. V usage is TRBV9 and J usage is TRBJ2-5; maybe TRBD2 (7 bases). CDR1 and CDR2 from the germline V gene are SGDLS and YYNGEE. The CDR3 extends over 16 amino acids. Deletions cut 0 bases from V and 10 bases from J, with 22 bases between.

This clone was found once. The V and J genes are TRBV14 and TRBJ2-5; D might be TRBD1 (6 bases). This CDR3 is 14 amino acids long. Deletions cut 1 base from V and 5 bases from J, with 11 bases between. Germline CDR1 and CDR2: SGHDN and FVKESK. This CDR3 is CASSQGQVLETQYF. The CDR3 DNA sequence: TGTGCCAGCAGCCAAGGACAGGTCTTGGAGACCCAGTACTTC.

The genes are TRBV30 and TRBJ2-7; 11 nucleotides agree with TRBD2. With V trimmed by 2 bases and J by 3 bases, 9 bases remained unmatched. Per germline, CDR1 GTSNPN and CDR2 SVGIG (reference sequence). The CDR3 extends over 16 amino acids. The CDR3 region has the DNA TGTGCCTGGAGTCCGACCGGGACTAGCGGAAACTACGAGCAGTACTTC. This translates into CAWSPTGTSGNYEQYF.

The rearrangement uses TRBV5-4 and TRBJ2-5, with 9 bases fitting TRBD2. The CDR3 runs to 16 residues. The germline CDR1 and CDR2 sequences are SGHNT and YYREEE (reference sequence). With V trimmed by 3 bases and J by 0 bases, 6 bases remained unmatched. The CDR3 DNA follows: TGTGCCAGCAGCTCAAGCGGGGGGACGTACCAAGAGACCCAGTACTTC. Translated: CASSSSGGTYQETQYF.

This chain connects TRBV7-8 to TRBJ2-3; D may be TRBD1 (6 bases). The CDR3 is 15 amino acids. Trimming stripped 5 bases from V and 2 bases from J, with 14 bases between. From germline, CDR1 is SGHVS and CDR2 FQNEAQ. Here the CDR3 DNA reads TGTGCCAGCAGCGAACTGGGGGCCTACACAGATACGCAGTATTTT. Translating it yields CASSELGAYTDTQYF. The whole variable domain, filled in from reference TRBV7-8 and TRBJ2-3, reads GAGVSQSPRYKVAKRGQDVALRCDPISGHVSLFWYQQALGQGPEFLTYFQNEAQLDKSGLPSDRFFAERPEGSVSTLKIQRTQQEDSAVYLCASSELGAYTDTQYFGPGTRLTVL.

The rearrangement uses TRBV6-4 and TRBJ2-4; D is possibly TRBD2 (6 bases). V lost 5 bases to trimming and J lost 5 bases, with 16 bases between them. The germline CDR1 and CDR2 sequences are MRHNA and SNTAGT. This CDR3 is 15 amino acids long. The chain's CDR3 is CASSPTVEGQNIQYF. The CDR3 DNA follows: TGTGCCAGCAGTCCGACAGTGGAGGGGCAAAACATTCAGTACTTC.

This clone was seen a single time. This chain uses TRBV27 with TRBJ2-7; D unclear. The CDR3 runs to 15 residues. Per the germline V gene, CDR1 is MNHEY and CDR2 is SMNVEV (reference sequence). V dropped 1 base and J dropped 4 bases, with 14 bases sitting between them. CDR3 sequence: CASSLLPVSHYEQYF. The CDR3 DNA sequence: TGTGCCAGCAGTTTATTACCGGTCTCCCATTACGAGCAGTACTTC.